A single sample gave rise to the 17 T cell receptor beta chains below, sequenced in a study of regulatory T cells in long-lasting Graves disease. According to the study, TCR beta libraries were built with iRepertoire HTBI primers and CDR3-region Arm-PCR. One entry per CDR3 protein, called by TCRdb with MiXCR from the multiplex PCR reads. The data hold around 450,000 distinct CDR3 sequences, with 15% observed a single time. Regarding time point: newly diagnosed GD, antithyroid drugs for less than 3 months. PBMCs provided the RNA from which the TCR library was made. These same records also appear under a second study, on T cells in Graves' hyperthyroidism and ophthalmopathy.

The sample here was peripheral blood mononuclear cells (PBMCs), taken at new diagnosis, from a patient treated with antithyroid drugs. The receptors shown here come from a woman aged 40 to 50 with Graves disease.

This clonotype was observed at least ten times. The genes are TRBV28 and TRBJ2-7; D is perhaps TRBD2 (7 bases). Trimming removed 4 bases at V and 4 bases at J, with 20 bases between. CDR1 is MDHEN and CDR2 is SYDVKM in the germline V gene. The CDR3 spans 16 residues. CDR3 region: CASSSGGRGNLYEQYF. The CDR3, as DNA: TGTGCCAGCAGTTCCGGGGGGCGGGGTAATTTATACGAGCAGTACTTC.

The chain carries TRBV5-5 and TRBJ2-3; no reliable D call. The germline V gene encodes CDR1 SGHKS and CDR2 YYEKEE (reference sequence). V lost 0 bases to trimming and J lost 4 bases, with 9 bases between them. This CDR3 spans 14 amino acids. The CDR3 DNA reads TGTGCCAGCAGCTTGGAAGGTTACGCAGATACGCAGTATTTT. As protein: CASSLEGYADTQYF.

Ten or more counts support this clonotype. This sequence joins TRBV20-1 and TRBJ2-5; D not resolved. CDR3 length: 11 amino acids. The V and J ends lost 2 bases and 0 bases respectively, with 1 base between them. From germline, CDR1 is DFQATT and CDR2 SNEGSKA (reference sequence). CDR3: CSARNQETQYF. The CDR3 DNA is TGCAGTGCTAGAAACCAAGAGACCCAGTACTTC.

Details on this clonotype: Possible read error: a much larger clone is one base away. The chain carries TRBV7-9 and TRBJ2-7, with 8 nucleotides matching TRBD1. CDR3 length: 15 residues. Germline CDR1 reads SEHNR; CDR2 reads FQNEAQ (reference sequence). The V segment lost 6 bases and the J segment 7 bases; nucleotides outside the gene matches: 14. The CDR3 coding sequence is TGTGCCAGCAGTTCTTGGACAGGGAGCTACAATGAGCAGTACTTC. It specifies CASSSWTGSYNEQYF.

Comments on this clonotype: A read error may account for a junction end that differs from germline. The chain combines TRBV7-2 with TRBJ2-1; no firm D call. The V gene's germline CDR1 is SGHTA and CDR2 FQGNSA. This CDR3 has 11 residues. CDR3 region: CASMLYSEQFF. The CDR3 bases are TGTGCCAGCATGCTTTACAGTGAGCAGTTCTTC.

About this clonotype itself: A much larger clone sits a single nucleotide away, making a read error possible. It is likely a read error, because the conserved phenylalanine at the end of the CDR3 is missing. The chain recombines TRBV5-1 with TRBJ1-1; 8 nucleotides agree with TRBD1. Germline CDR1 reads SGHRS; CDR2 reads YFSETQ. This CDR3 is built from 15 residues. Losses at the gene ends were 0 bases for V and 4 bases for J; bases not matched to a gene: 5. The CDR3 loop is CASSLAITGGTEAFV. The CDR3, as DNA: TGCGCCAGCAGCTTGGCAATTACAGGGGGCACTGAAGCTTTCGTT.

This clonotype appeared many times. The chain's CDR3 is CSASTGLAGYYEQYF. CDR3 in DNA: TGCAGTGCTTCCACCGGACTAGCGGGTTACTACGAGCAGTACTTC. The chain joins TRBV20-1 to TRBJ2-7; 11 bases are shared with TRBD2. CDR3 size: 15 residues. The trim removed 5 bases at V and 3 bases at J, leaving 9 bases unmatched. CDR1 and CDR2 from the germline V gene are DFQATT and SNEGSKA (reference sequence).

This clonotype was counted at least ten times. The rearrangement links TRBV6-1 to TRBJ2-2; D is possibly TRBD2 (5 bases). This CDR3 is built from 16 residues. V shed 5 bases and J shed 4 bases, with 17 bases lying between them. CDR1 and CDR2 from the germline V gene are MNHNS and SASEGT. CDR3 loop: CASSTRDPTSTGELFF. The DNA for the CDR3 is TGTGCCAGCAGTACCCGGGATCCAACTTCCACCGGGGAGCTGTTTTTT.

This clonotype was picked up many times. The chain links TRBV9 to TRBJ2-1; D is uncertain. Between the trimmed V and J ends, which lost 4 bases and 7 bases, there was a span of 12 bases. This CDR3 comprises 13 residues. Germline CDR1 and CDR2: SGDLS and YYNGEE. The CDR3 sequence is CASSRWGDNEQFF. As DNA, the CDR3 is TGTGCCAGCAGCCGGTGGGGTGATAATGAGCAGTTCTTC.

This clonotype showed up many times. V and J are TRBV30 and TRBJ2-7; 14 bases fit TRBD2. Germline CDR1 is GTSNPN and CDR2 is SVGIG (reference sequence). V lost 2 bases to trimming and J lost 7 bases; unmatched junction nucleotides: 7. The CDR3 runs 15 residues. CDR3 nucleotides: TGTGCCTGGAGTTCGGGACTAGCGGGAGTGGGTGAGCAGTACTTC. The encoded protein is CAWSSGLAGVGEQYF.

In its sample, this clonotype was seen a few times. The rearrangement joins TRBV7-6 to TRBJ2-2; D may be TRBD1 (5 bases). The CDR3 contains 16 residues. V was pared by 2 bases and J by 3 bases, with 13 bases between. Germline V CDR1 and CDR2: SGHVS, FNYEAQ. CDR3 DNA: TGTGCCAGCAGCTTACGCAGGCCCAGGGACACCGGGGAGCTGTTTTTT. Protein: CASSLRRPRDTGELFF.

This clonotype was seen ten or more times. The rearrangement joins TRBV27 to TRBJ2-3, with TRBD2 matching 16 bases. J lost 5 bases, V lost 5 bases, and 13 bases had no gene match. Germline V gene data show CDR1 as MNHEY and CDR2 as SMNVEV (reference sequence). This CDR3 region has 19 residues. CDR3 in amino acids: CASSLGTSGRVSEEDTQYF. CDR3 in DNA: TGTGCCAGCAGTCTAGGGACTAGCGGGAGGGTAAGCGAGGAAGATACGCAGTATTTT.

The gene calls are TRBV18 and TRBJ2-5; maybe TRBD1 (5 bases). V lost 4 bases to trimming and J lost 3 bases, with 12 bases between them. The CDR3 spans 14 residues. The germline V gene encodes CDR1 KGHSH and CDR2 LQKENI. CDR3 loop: CASSLPDREETQYF. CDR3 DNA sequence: TGTGCCAGCTCACTCCCTGACAGAGAAGAGACCCAGTACTTC.

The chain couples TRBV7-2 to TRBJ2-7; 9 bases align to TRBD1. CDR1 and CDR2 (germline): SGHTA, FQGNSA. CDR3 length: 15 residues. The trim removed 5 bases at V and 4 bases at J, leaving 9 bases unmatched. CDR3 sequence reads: CASSQGTGLRYEQYF. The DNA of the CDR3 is TGTGCCAGCAGCCAAGGGACAGGGCTAAGGTACGAGCAGTACTTC.

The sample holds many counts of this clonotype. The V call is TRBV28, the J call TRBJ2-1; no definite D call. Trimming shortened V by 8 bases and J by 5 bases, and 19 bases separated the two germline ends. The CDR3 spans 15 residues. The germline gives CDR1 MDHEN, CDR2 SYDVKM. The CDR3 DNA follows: TGTGCCAGCTCTTTACAGATCGACTCGGACAATGAGCAGTTCTTC. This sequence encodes CASSLQIDSDNEQFF.

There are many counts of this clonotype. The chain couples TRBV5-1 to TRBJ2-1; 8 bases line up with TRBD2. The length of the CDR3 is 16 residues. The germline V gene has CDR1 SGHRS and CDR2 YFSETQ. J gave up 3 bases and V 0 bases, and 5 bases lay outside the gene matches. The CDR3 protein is CASSLVGSGNYNEQFF. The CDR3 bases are TGCGCCAGCAGCTTGGTAGGTAGCGGGAACTACAATGAGCAGTTCTTC.

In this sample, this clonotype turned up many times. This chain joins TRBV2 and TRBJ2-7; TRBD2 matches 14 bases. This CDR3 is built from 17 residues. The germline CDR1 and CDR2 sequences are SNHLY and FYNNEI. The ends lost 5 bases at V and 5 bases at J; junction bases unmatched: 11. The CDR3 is CASSPTGLAGGGHEQYF. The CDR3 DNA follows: TGTGCCAGCAGTCCCACCGGACTAGCGGGAGGCGGCCACGAGCAGTACTTC.